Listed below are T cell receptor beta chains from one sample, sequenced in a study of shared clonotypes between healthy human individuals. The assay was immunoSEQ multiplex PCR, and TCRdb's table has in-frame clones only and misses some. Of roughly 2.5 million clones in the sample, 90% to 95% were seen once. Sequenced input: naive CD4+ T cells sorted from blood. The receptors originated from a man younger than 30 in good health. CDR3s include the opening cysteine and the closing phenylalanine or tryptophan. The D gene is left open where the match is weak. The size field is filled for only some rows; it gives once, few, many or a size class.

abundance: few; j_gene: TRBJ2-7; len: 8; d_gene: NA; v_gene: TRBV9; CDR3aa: CAEGEQYF; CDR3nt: TGTGCCGAAGGGGAGCAGTACTTC
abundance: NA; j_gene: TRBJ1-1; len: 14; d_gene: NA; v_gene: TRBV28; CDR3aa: CASGTAGGNTEAFF; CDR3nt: TGTGCCAGCGGTACGGCGGGAGGGAATACTGAAGCTTTCTTT
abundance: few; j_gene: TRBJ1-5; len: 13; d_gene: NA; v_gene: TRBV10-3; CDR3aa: CAISGDVSQPQHF; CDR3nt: TGTGCCATCAGTGGAGACGTTAGCCAGCCCCAGCATTTT
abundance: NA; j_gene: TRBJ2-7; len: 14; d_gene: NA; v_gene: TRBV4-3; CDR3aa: CASSQGSYSYEQYF; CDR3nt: TGCGCCAGCAGCCAAGGCTCCTACTCCTACGAGCAGTACTTC
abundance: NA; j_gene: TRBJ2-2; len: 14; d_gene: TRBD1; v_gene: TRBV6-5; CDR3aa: CASRQGAGTGELFF; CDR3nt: TGTGCCAGCAGACAGGGGGCGGGCACCGGGGAGCTGTTTTTT
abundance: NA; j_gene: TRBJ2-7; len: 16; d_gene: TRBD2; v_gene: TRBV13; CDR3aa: CASSSGLAGSGGEQYF; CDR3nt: TGTGCCAGCAGCTCCGGACTAGCGGGAAGCGGGGGAGAGCAGTACTTC
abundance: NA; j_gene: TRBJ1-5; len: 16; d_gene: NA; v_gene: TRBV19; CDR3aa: CASSTSGAASNQPQHF; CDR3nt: TGTGCCAGTAGTACCTCGGGGGCGGCTTCGAATCAGCCCCAGCATTTT
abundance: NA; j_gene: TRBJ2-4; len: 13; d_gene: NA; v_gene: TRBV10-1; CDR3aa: CASSEGGGNIQYF; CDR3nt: TGCGCCAGCAGTGAGGGAGGGGGGAACATTCAGTACTTC
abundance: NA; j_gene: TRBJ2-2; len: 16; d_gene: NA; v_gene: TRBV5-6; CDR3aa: CASSLGTVVNTGELFF; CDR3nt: TGTGCCAGCAGCTTGGGTACGGTTGTCAACACCGGGGAGCTGTTTTTT
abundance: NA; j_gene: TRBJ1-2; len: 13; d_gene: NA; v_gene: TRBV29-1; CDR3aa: CSVESPGFYGYTF; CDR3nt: TGCAGCGTTGAAAGTCCAGGATTCTATGGCTACACCTTC
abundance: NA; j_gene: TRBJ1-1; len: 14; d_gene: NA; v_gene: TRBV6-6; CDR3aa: CASSYSPTNTEAFF; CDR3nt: TGTGCCAGCAGTTACTCGCCCACTAACACTGAAGCTTTCTTT
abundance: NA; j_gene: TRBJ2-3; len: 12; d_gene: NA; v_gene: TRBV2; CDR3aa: CASSDGIQRSYF; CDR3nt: TGTGCCAGCAGTGACGGGATCCAGCGGAGTTATTTT
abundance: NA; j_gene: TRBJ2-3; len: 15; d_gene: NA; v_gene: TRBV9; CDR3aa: CASSAHRQITDTQYF; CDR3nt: TGTGCCAGCAGCGCCCACCGACAGATCACAGATACGCAGTATTTT
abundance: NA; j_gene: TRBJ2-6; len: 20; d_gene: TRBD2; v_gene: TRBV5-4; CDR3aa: CASSFSITGRAAGGANVLTF; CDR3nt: TGTGCCAGCAGTTTTTCCATAACCGGGAGGGCCGCGGGCGGGGCCAACGTCCTGACTTTC
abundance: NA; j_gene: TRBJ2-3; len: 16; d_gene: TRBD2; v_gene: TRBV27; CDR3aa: CASSLGAGGPSHTQYF; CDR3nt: TGTGCCAGCAGTTTAGGGGCGGGAGGGCCCTCCCATACGCAGTATTTT
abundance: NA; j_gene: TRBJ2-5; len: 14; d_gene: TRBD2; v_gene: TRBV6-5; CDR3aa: CASSGSGGGETQYF; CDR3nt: TGTGCCAGCAGCGGGAGCGGGGGGGGAGAGACCCAGTACTTC
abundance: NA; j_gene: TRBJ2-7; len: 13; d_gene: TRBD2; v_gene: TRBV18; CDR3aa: CASSPLLAGEQYF; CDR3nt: TGTGCCAGCTCACCACTACTAGCGGGCGAGCAGTACTTC
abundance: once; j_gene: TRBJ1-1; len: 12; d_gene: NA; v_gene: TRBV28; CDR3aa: CASSLRGREAFF; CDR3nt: TGTGCCAGCAGTTTAAGAGGGAGGGAAGCTTTCTTT
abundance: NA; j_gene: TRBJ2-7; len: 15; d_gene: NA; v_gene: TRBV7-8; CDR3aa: CASSNLGSGYYEQYF; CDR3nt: TGTGCCAGCAGCAATCTAGGGAGCGGTTACTACGAGCAGTACTTC
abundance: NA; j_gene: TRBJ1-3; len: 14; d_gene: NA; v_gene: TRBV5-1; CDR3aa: CASSPQTAGNTIYF; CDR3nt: TGCGCCAGCAGCCCCCAGACAGCTGGAAACACCATATATTTT